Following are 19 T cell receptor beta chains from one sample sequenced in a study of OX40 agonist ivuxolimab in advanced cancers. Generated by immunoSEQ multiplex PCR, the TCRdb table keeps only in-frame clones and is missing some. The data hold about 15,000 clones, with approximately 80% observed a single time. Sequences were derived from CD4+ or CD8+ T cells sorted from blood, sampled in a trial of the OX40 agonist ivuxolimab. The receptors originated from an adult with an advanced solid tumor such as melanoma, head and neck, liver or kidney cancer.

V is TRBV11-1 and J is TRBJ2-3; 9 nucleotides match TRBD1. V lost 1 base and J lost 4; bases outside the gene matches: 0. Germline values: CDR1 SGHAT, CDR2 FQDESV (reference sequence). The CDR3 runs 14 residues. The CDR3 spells CASSLGDRADTQYF. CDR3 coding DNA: TGTGCCAGCAGCTTAGGGGACAGGGCAGATACGCAGTATTTT.

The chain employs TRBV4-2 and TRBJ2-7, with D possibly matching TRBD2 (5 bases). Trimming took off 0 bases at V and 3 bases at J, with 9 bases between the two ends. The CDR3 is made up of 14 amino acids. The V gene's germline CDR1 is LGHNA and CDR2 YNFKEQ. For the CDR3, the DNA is TGTGCCAGCAGCCAAGAAAACGGGATCTACGAGCAGTACTTC. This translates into CASSQENGIYEQYF.

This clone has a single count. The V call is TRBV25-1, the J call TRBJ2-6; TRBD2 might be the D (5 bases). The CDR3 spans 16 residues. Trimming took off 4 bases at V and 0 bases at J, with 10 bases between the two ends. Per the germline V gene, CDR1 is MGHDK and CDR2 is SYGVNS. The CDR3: CASSGIGGSGANVLTF. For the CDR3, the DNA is TGTGCCAGCAGTGGGATAGGAGGCTCTGGGGCCAACGTCCTGACTTTC.

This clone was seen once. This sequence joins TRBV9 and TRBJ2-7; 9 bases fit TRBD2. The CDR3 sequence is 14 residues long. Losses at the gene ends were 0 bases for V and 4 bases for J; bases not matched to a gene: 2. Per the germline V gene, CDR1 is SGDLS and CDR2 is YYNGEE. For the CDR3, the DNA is TGTGCCAGCAGCGTAGCTAGCGGGGAATACGAGCAGTACTTC. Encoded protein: CASSVASGEYEQYF.

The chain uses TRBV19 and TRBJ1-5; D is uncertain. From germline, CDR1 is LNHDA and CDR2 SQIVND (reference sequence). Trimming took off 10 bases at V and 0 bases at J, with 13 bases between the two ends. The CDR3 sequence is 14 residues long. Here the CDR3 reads CANPGSYSNQPQHF. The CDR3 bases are TGTGCCAACCCTGGGAGTTATAGCAATCAGCCCCAGCATTTT.

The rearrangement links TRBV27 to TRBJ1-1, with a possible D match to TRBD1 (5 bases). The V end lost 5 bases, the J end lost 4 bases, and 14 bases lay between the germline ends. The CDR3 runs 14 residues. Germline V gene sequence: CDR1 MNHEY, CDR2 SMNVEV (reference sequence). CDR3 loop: CASSPSWDPTEAFF. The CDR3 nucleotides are TGTGCCAGCAGTCCATCCTGGGACCCCACTGAAGCTTTCTTT.

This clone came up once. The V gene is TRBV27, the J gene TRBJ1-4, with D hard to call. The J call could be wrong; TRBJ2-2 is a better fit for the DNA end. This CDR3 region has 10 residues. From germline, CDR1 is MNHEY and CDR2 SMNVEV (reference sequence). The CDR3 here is CASKGGELFF. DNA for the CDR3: TGTGCCAGCAAAGGGGGGGAGCTGTTTTTT.

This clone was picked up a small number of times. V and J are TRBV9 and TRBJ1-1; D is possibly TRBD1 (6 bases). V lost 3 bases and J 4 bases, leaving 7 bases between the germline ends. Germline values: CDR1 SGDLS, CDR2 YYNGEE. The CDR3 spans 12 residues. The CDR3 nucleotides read TGTGCCAGCAGCGCAGGGGCCACTGAAGCTTTCTTT. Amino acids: CASSAGATEAFF. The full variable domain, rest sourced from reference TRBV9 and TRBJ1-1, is DSGVTQTPKHLITATGQRVTLRCSPRSGDLSVYWYQQSLDQGLQFLIQYYNGEERAKGNILERFSAQQFPDLHSELNLSSLELGDSALYFCASSAGATEAFFGQGTRLTVV.

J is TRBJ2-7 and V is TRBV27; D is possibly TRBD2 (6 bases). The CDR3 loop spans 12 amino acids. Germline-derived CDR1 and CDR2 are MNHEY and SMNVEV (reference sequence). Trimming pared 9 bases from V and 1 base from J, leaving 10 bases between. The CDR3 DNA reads TGTGCCAGTTCGGGGGATTCCTACGAGCAGTACTTC. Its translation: CASSGDSYEQYF.

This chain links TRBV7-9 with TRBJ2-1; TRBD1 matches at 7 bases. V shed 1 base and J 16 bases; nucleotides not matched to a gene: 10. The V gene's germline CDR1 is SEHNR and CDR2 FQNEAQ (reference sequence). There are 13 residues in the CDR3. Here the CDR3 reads CASSLDGWTGHFF. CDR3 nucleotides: TGTGCCAGCAGCTTAGATGGCTGGACAGGTCATTTCTTC.

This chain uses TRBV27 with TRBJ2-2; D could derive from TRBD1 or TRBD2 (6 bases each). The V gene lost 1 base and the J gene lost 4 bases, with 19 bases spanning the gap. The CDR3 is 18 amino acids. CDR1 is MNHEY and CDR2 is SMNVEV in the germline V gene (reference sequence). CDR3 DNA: TGTGCCAGCAGTTTATTCGCCTTCTCGGGGGCCTCCACCGGGGAGCTGTTTTTT. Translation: CASSLFAFSGASTGELFF.

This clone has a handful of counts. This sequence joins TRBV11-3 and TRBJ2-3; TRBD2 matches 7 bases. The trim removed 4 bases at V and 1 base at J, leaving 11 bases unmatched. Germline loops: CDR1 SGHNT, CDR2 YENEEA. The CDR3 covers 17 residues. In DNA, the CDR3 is TGTGCCAGCAGCTCTAGGCGGGGGAGTGAAGGCACAGATACGCAGTATTTT. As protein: CASSSRRGSEGTDTQYF.

The CDR3 loop reads CATSRDPGPTYEQYF. Here the CDR3 DNA reads TGTGCCACCAGCAGAGATCCAGGTCCTACCTACGAGCAGTACTTC. The genes are TRBV15 and TRBJ2-7; D remains ambiguous. The CDR3 totals 15 residues. Deletions cut 0 bases from V and 2 bases from J, with 11 bases between. In germline, CDR1 is LNHNV, CDR2 YYDKDF (reference sequence).

CDR3 nucleotides: TGTGCCAGCAGTTACCTAGCGGGGTTCGATACGCAGTATTTT. Translating gives CASSYLAGFDTQYF. The chain has TRBV27 and TRBJ2-3; TRBD2 matches 9 bases. The V gene's germline CDR1 is MNHEY and CDR2 SMNVEV (reference sequence). Trimming at V came to 4 bases and at J to 6 bases, leaving 5 bases not matched to a gene. This CDR3 comprises 14 residues.

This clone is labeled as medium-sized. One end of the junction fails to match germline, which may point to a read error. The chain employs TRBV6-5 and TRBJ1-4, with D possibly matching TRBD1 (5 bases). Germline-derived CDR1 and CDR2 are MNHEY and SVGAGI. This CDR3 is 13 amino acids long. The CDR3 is CASSYQGANDLSF. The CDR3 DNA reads TGTGCCAGCAGTTACCAAGGGGCGAACGATCTCTCTTTT.

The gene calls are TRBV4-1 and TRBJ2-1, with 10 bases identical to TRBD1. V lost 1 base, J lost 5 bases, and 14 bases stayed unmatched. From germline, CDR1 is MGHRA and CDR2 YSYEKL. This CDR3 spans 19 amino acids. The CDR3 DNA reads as TGCGCCAGCAGCCAAGTAGCGTCCATTTGGACAGGGGGGCACAATGAGCAGTTCTTC. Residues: CASSQVASIWTGGHNEQFF.

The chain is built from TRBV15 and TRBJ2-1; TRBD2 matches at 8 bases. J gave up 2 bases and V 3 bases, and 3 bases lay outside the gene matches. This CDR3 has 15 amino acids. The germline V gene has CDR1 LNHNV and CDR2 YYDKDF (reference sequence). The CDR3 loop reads CATSSSGAPYNEQFF. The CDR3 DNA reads TGTGCCACCAGCAGTAGCGGGGCCCCCTACAATGAGCAGTTCTTC.

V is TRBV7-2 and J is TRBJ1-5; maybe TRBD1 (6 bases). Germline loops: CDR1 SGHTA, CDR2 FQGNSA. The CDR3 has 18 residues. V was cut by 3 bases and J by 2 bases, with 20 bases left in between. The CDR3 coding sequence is TGTGCCAGCAGCTTGGAACAGGGTTCCCCTTGGGGCAATCAGCCCCAGCATTTT. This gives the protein CASSLEQGSPWGNQPQHF.

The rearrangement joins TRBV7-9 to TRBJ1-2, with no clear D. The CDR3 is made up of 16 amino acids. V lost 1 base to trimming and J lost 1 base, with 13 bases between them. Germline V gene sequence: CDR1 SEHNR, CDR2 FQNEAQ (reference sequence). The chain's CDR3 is CASSLDSEEVNYGYTF. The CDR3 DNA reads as TGTGCCAGCAGCTTAGATAGCGAGGAGGTTAACTATGGCTACACCTTC.